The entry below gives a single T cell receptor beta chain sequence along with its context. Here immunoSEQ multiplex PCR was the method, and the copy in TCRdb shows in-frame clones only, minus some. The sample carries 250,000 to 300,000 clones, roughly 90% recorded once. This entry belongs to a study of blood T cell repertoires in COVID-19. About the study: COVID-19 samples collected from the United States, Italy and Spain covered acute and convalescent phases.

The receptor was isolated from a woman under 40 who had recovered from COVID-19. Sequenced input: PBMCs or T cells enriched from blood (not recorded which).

The CDR3 coding sequence is TGTGCCAGCAGCACGAACAGGGCTGAAGCTTTCTTT. This encodes CASSTNRAEAFF. The J gene is TRBJ1-1, the V gene TRBV13; maybe TRBD1 (6 bases). From germline, CDR1 is PRHDT and CDR2 FYEKMQ (reference sequence). The CDR3 runs to 12 residues. The ends were cut back, 5 bases at V and 6 bases at J, with 10 bases in the middle. Looking up the rest from reference TRBV13 and TRBJ1-1 gives the full variable domain: AAGVIQSPRHLIKEKRETATLKCYPIPRHDTVYWYQQGPGQDPQFLISFYEKMQSDKGSIPDRFSAQQFSDYHSELNMSSLELGDSALYFCASSTNRAEAFFGQGTRLTVV.